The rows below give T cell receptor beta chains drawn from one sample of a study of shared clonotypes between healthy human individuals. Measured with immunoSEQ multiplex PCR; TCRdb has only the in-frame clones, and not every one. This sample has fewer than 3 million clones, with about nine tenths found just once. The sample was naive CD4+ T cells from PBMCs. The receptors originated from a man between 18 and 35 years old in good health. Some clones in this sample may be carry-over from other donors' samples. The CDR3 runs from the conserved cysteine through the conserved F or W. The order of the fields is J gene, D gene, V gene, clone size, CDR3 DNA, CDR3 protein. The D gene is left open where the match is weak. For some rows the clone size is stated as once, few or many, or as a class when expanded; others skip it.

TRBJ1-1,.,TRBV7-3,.,TGTGCCAGCAGCCCCGCCCTGGGCAGAAGAGCCACTGAAGCTTTCTTT,CASSPALGRRATEAFF
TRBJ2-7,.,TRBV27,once,TGTGCCAGCAGCCCGCGGTGGACTCGTGAGCAGTACTTC,CASSPRWTREQYF
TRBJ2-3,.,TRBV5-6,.,TGTGCCAGCAGCTTGGCCTTTGAGTTCAGCACAGATACGCAGTATTTT,CASSLAFEFSTDTQYF
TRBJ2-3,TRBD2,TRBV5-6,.,TGTGCCAGCAGCCTGAGCGGGAGAGGGACCACAGATACGCAGTATTTT,CASSLSGRGTTDTQYF
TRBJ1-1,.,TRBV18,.,TGTGCCAGCTCACCAAGCAGGACCAACACTGAAGCTTTCTTT,CASSPSRTNTEAFF
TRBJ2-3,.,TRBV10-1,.,TGCGCCAGCAGTGACAGCACGGATACGCAGTATTTT,CASSDSTDTQYF
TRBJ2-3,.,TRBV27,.,TGTGCCAGCAGTTGGTTGAGCACAGATACGCAGTATTTT,CASSWLSTDTQYF
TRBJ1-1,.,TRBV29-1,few,TGCAGCGTCCGGACGGATATGAACACTGAAGCTTTCTTT,CSVRTDMNTEAFF
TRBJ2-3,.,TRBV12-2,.,TGTGCAAGTCGCTTGAGCGGGACCGGGGGTACGCAGTATTTT,CASRLSGTGGTQYF
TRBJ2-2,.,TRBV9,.,TGTGCCAGCAGCGAGACAACGAACACCGGGGAGCTGTTTTTT,CASSETTNTGELFF
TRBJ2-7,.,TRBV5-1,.,TGCGCCAGCAGCTTGTGGCAGGGCCCTTCCTACGAGCAGTACTTC,CASSLWQGPSYEQYF
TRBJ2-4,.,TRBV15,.,TGTGCCACCAGCAGATTGGGGACGGACAAAAACATTCAGTACTTC,CATSRLGTDKNIQYF
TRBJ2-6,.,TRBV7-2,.,TGTGCCAGCAGCGACTCTGGGGCCAACGTCCTGACTTTC,CASSDSGANVLTF
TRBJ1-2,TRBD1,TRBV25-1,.,TGTGCCAGCAGTGACCCGGGACAGGGAAGTTCTGGCTACACCTTC,CASSDPGQGSSGYTF
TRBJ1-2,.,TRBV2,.,TGTGCCAGCAGTGAAGGGGGGTCCTTCTATGGCTACACCTTC,CASSEGGSFYGYTF
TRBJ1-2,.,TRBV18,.,TGTGCCAGCTCACCTCCGTCGAACTATGGCTACACCTTC,CASSPPSNYGYTF
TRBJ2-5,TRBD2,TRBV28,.,TGTGCCAGCAGACCGGGGGGGGCGAAAGAGACCCAGTACTTC,CASRPGGAKETQYF